This T cell receptor (beta chain) was retrieved from a study of blood T cells in healthy people across ages. Then a second PCR, running roughly 6 to 11 cycles, was carried out with a sample-barcoded 5' primer and a J-beta primer mix. From the 5' RACE reads, TCRdb called clonotypes with MiXCR, one entry per CDR3 protein. The sample lists fewer than 800,000 distinct CDR3 sequences; 49% were seen once. V gave up 8 bases and J gave up 11 bases; unmatched junction bases: 17. Germline V gene sequence: CDR1 SNHLY, CDR2 FYNNEI. The CDR3 is 15 residues long. The receptor comes from a woman in her sixties or seventies in good health. The specimen was blood. The V and J genes are TRBV2 and TRBJ2-5; TRBD2 matches 10 bases. In nucleotides, the CDR3 is TGTGCCAGCCTCCCGGGACTAGCGATACACAATGAGCAGTACTTC. It is translated as CASLPGLAIHNEQYF.